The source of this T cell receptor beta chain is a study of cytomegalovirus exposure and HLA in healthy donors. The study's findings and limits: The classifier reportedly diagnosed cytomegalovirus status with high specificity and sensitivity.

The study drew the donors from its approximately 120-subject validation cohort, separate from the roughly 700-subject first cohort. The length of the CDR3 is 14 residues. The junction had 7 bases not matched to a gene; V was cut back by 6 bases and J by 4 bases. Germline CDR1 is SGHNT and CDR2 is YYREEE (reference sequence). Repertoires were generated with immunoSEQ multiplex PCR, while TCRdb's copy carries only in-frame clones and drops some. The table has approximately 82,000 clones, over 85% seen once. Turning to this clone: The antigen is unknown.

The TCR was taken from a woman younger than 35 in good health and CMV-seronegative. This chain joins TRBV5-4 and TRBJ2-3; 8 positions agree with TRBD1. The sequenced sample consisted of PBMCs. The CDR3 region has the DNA TGTGCCAGCACCACGGACAGGGATCCAGATACGCAGTATTTT. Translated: CASTTDRDPDTQYF.